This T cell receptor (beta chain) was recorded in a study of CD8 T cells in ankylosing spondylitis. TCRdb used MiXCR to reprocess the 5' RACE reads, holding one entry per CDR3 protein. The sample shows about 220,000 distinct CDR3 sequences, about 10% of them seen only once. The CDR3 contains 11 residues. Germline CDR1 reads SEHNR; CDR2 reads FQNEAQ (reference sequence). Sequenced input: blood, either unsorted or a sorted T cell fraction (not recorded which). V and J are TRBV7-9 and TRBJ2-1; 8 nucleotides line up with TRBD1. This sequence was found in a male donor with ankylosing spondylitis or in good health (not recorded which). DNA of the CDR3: TGTGCGGGACAGGCAGACAATGAGCAGTTCTTC. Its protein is CAGQADNEQFF.